Listed below are T cell receptor beta chains from one sample, sequenced in a study of metastatic and nonmetastatic thyroid tumors. TCRdb re-analyzed the PCR reads using MiXCR. The table lists about 24,000 clones, approximately 21% of them singletons, with over 10% in the top ten. Source material: blood. These receptors were collected from a male donor with papillary thyroid cancer or a benign thyroid nodule (not recorded which). Some clones in this sample may be carry-over from other donors' samples. The CDR3 runs from the conserved cysteine through the conserved F or W.

J gene,V gene,CDR3 protein
TRBJ1-1,TRBV7-2,CASSLTQGTGNTEAFF
TRBJ2-2,TRBV2,CASSGPDQPGELFF
TRBJ1-1,TRBV27,CASRPMGAGKLNTEAFF
TRBJ2-1,TRBV11-2,CASSAQLSAHFF
TRBJ2-5,TRBV11-2,CASSYSTGEGETQYF
TRBJ1-6,TRBV28,CASIFPPRTGGNSPLHF
TRBJ2-5,TRBV9,CASSAQDYQETQYF
TRBJ1-2,TRBV6-5,CASSYSGASPLYGYTF
TRBJ1-2,TRBV3-1,CASSQEKDNYGYTF
TRBJ2-1,TRBV11-1,CASRSDTGTGHGNEQFF
TRBJ2-6,TRBV12-3/TRBV12-4,CASSWAGSGANVLTF
TRBJ2-2,TRBV7-2,CASSLKFGELFF
TRBJ1-1,TRBV27,CASRSRRNTEAFF
TRBJ1-5,TRBV6-1,CASSPNDSPSNQPQHF
TRBJ1-5,TRBV28,CASSLVGYQPQHF
TRBJ1-4,TRBV6-1,CASSEGGGGGEKLFF
TRBJ1-6,TRBV7-2,CASSFKLTGDSPLHF
TRBJ2-7,TRBV4-1,CASSPLQSGPKTYEQYF
TRBJ2-4,TRBV6-5,CASSYSAGLAGEGLVKNIQYF
TRBJ2-6,TRBV3-1,CASSLVVSGANVLTF
TRBJ1-1,TRBV4-1,CASSQGKGSNRMKTEAFF
TRBJ2-7,TRBV14,CASSHNAYEQYF
TRBJ2-7,TRBV6-5,CASSYSVSGEQYF
TRBJ2-2,TRBV7-2,CASSDRATTGELFF
TRBJ1-2,TRBV20-1,CSARDLLWTGVVGYTF
TRBJ2-1,TRBV4-2,CASIPGGTSQDNEQFF
TRBJ2-7,TRBV9,CASSDGWTWGYEQYF
TRBJ2-7,TRBV10-3,CAISDRIAGGPNERYF
TRBJ2-3,TRBV6-1,CASSDRSAITDTQYF
TRBJ1-1,TRBV20-1,CSASYATEAFF
TRBJ2-1,TRBV29-1,CSVAGVAGGKVAQFF
TRBJ2-3,TRBV6-4,CASSENGTSLIDTQYF
TRBJ1-1,TRBV4-1,CASSRGVDGNTEAFF
TRBJ2-1,TRBV3-1,CASSQDLGSYEQFF
TRBJ2-5,TRBV5-1,CASSPRGQETQYF
TRBJ2-7,TRBV5-1,CASSKGLAAYEQYF
TRBJ2-5,TRBV5-4,CASSLRDRAETQYF
TRBJ2-7,TRBV5-1,CASSLRASSYEQYF
TRBJ2-7,TRBV12-5,CASGFGTGSYEQYF
TRBJ2-3,TRBV20-1,CSARDWERAHTDTQYF
TRBJ1-1,TRBV3-1,CASSSRGRYTGAFF
TRBJ2-5,TRBV7-9,CASSLALGGGETQYF
TRBJ2-5,TRBV6-1,CASSEGLARETQYF
TRBJ2-2,TRBV11-2,CASSLPPTSGGELFF
TRBJ2-1,TRBV3-1,CASSQRTAVTSGRAANEQFF
TRBJ2-7,TRBV27,CASSFGVPYEQYF
TRBJ1-2,TRBV20-1,CSASHRGSNYGYTF
TRBJ2-7,TRBV18,CASSRERGIDEQYF
TRBJ1-6,TRBV27,CASRRQRCESPLHF
TRBJ2-5,TRBV4-1,CASSQEWERQETQYF
TRBJ1-5,TRBV30,CAWSTGTANQPQHF
TRBJ1-5,TRBV20-1,CSASDRVGGQPQHF